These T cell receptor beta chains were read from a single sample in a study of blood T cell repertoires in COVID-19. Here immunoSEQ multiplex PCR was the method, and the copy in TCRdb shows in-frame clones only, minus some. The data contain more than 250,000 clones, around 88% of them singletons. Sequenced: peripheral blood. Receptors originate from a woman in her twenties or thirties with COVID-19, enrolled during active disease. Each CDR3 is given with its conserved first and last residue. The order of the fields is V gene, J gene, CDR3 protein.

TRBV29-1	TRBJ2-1	CSVGPGNEQFF
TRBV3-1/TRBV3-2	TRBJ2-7	CASSPFADFGEQYF
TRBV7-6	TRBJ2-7	CASSLATAYEQYF
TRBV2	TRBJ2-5	CASSGRGFTETQYF
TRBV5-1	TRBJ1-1	CASSLAGTLLSYTEAFF
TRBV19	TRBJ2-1	CASSIGYVLAGGDQFF
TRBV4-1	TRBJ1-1	CASSPLKTYTEAFF
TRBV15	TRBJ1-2	CATNPTGGYYGYTF
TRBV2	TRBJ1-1	CASSRDRVLTEAFF
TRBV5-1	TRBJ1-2	CASSLEGGGSGYTF
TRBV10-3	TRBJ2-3	CAISADRARTDTQYF
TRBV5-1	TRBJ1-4	CASSPGQRGEKLFF
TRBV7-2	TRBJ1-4	CASSPKLLGKLFF
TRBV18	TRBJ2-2	CASSLLSANTGELFF
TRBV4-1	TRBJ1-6	CASSQLTGLDSPLHF
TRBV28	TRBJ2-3	CASTNGPDTQYF
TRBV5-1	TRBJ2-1	CASSTETGSYNEQFF
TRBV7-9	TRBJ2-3	CASSLNSGTQYF
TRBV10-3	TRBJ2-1	CAISARTGPANEQFF
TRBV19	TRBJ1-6	CASSNQGAYSPLHF
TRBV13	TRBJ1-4	CASSYGTGGEGEKLFF
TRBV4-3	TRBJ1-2	CASSQDRGTGYGYTF
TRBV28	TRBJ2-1	CASIVAGTSNEQFF
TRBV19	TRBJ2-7	CATGGTSSSYEQYF
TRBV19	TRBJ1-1	CASSMTGATEAFF
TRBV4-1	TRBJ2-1	CASSHSPGQIRNEQFF
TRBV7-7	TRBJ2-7	CASSPGEGSYEQYF
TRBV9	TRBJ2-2	CASSVSSGEVHTGELFF
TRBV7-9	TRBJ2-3	CASSLGEDSMDF